One and the same sample provided the 24 T cell receptor beta chains below, sequenced in a study of human T cells and chemical hapten exposure. MiXCR, applied by TCRdb to the RACE reads, yields one record per CDR3 protein. This sample has roughly 150,000 distinct CDR3 sequences, with 10% to 15% found just once. The time point was: patch test 2, 6 weeks after DPC sensitization. As to treatment: therapeutic diphenylcyclopropenone sensitization with weekly scalp DPC. The sequencing used whole blood, collected in connection with sensitization to the hapten diphenylcyclopropenone (DPC). All receptors derive from a woman in her 50s with alopecia areata. Some clones in this sample may be carry-over from other donors' samples.

This clonotype turned up a few times. This rearrangement joins TRBV28 to TRBJ2-1, with 9 bases aligning to TRBD2. J gave up 8 bases and V 7 bases, and 9 bases lay outside the gene matches. The germline gives CDR1 MDHEN, CDR2 SYDVKM. The CDR3 extends over 14 amino acids. CDR3 protein: CASTRGTSNYEQFF. As DNA, the CDR3 is TGTGCCAGCACTCGAGGGACTAGCAACTATGAGCAGTTCTTC.

This chain links TRBV12-3 or TRBV12-4 with TRBJ1-2, with D maybe TRBD1 (5 bases). The V end lost 4 bases, the J end lost 8 bases, and 8 bases lay between the germline ends. CDR3 length equals 11 residues. This CDR3 reads CASSYEGGYTF. CDR3 sequence (DNA): TGTGCCAGCAGTTACGAGGGGGGCTACACCTTC.

This clonotype was seen repeatedly, ten times or more. The rearrangement links TRBV5-6 to TRBJ2-1; 12 positions match TRBD2. CDR1 and CDR2 (germline): SGHDT, YYEEEE. There are 19 residues in the CDR3. The J segment lost 5 bases and the V segment lost 4 bases, leaving 16 bases of the junction unmatched. The CDR3 DNA reads as TGTGCCAGCAGCCGGGGGGCTAGCGGGAGGGCCCGTAGGCACAATGAGCAGTTCTTC. This encodes CASSRGASGRARRHNEQFF.

A few counts support this clonotype. The chain couples TRBV20-1 to TRBJ2-3; tentative D call: TRBD1 (6 bases). V was shortened by 3 bases and J by 5 bases, with 12 bases between the two germline ends. Germline V gene sequence: CDR1 DFQATT, CDR2 SNEGSKA (reference sequence). This CDR3 contains 13 residues. CDR3 in amino acids: CSARSRGVDTQYF. The CDR3 nucleotides are TGCAGTGCTAGGTCCAGGGGAGTAGATACGCAGTATTTT.

The chain couples TRBV11-2 to TRBJ2-7; the D gene is possibly TRBD2 (7 bases). CDR1 is SGHAT, CDR2 FQNNGV, per germline. This CDR3 is 14 amino acids long. Trimming took 8 bases from V and 0 from J, leaving 14 bases between them. The CDR3 DNA follows: TGTGCCAGCGGCCGGGGAGGGGGCTCCTACGAGCAGTACTTC. This sequence encodes CASGRGGGSYEQYF.

This clonotype appeared many times. This chain connects TRBV6-6 to TRBJ2-5, with D possibly being TRBD2 (6 bases). V was cut by 0 bases and J by 5 bases, with 10 bases left in between. CDR3 length equals 14 residues. The germline gives CDR1 MNHNY, CDR2 SVGAGI (reference sequence). As DNA, the CDR3 is TGTGCCAGCAGTTACTCGACTAGAGTTGAGACCCAGTACTTC. This encodes CASSYSTRVETQYF.

The table lists this clonotype with many counts. This chain uses TRBV27 with TRBJ1-2, with D perhaps matching TRBD1 (6 bases). CDR3 length: 15 residues. The germline V and J ends were trimmed by 8 bases and 5 bases, with 21 bases remaining between them. Looked up from germline, CDR1 is MNHEY and CDR2 is SMNVEV (reference sequence). The CDR3 nucleotides read TGTGCCAGCCCCCCCCAGGGGCCCTATGGGTATGGCTACACCTTC. It is translated as CASPPQGPYGYGYTF.

The V gene is TRBV4-3, the J gene TRBJ2-7; perhaps TRBD1 as D (5 bases). CDR1 and CDR2 from the germline V gene are LGHNA and YSLEER. V lost 0 bases to trimming and J lost 0 bases, with 9 bases between them. CDR3 size: 15 residues. CDR3 in amino acids: CASSQETVPSYEQYF. In nucleotides, the CDR3 is TGCGCCAGCAGCCAAGAGACAGTCCCCTCCTACGAGCAGTACTTC.

This clonotype came up a few times. The chain has TRBV7-8 and TRBJ2-7, with D perhaps given as TRBD1 or TRBD2 (5 bases each). The germline V gene encodes CDR1 SGHVS and CDR2 FQNEAQ. The CDR3 consists of 14 residues. V lost 5 bases to trimming and J lost 4 bases, with 15 bases between them. The CDR3 loop is CASSHGGDGYEQYF. As DNA, the CDR3 is TGTGCCAGCAGCCATGGTGGGGACGGTTACGAGCAGTACTTC.

V gene TRBV24-1 combines with J gene TRBJ1-5, with TRBD1 identical over 7 bases. V lost 4 bases, J lost 6 bases, and 5 bases stayed unmatched. The CDR3 is 14 residues long. The germline V gene has CDR1 KGHDR and CDR2 SFDVKD. Here the CDR3 reads CATSDSGQIQPQHF. The CDR3 DNA reads as TGTGCCACCAGTGACTCGGGACAGATTCAGCCCCAGCATTTT.

The chain recombines TRBV6-2 or TRBV6-3 with TRBJ2-3, with 10 positions matching TRBD2. The trim removed 6 bases at V and 6 bases at J, leaving 12 bases unmatched. The CDR3 is 16 residues long. Germline CDR1 is MNHEY and CDR2 is SVGEGT. CDR3 in DNA: TGTGCCAGCAGGCATCTAGCGGGAGTCCTATTGGATACGCAGTATTTT. It translates to CASRHLAGVLLDTQYF.

The V and J genes are TRBV20-1 and TRBJ2-6, with D perhaps matching TRBD1 or TRBD2 (6 bases each). This CDR3 spans 16 amino acids. Germline V gene lookup returns CDR1 DFQATT and CDR2 SNEGSKA (reference sequence). Trimming cost V 3 bases and J 4 bases, with 16 bases left between them. The CDR3 region is CSARVSGAAGANVLTF. CDR3 in DNA: TGCAGTGCTAGGGTTTCGGGGGCGGCCGGGGCCAACGTCCTGACTTTC.

This clonotype has just a few counts. The V and J genes are TRBV12-3 or TRBV12-4 and TRBJ2-4; possibly TRBD2 for D (7 bases). This CDR3 region has 16 residues. Trimming took off 3 bases at V and 0 bases at J, with 12 bases between the two ends. CDR3 protein: CASSFAGARAKNIQYF. The CDR3 region has the DNA TGTGCCAGCAGTTTCGCGGGGGCGCGAGCCAAAAACATTCAGTACTTC.

CDR3 DNA: TGTGCCAGCAGCTCCCGCTTGTTGAACAATGAGCAGTTCTTC. Translating gives CASSSRLLNNEQFF. This chain links TRBV11-2 with TRBJ2-1; D gene uncertain. Germline assignment: CDR1 SGHAT and CDR2 FQNNGV. This CDR3 contains 14 residues. V was cut by 4 bases and J by 5 bases, with 12 bases left in between.

There are many counts of this clonotype. At one end, the junction sequence differs from germline, possibly due to a read error. The chain joins TRBV19 to TRBJ2-1; TRBD2 aligns across 11 bases. Germline values: CDR1 LNHDA, CDR2 SQIVND (reference sequence). This CDR3 contains 13 residues. The DNA for the CDR3 is TGTGCCAGTGATACCGGGACTAGCGGACCCCTTAACTTC. Residues: CASDTGTSGPLNF.

This clonotype has a count of ten or more. The rearrangement uses TRBV27 and TRBJ2-7; a possible D gene is TRBD1 (6 bases). Per germline, CDR1 MNHEY and CDR2 SMNVEV (reference sequence). This CDR3 is built from 14 residues. V lost 3 bases to trimming and J lost 4 bases, with 13 bases between them. CDR3 sequence reads: CASSLQGKLYEQYF. The CDR3 DNA follows: TGTGCCAGCAGTTTGCAGGGGAAATTGTACGAGCAGTACTTC.

This clonotype was counted ten times or more. The chain recombines TRBV20-1 with TRBJ1-2, with D possibly matching TRBD1 (6 bases). This CDR3 is built from 16 residues. V lost 6 bases and J 3 bases, leaving 23 bases between the germline ends. Germline CDR1 and CDR2: DFQATT and SNEGSKA (reference sequence). The CDR3 spells CSAPLPDRSLHYGYTF. DNA for the CDR3: TGCAGTGCCCCACTCCCGGACAGATCCCTCCACTATGGCTACACCTTC.

The chain carries TRBV6-6 and TRBJ1-6, with no clear D. With 6 bases removed from V and 8 bases from J, the gap between germline ends came to 8 bases. The CDR3 loop spans 12 amino acids. CDR1 and CDR2 (germline): MNHNY, SVGAGI (reference sequence). The CDR3 reads CASRAGDSPLHF. As DNA, the CDR3 is TGTGCCAGCAGGGCGGGAGATTCACCCCTCCACTTT.

In this sample, this clonotype turned up many times. The V and J genes are TRBV5-4 and TRBJ1-1; D is unresolved. The germline CDR1 and CDR2 sequences are SGHNT and YYREEE (reference sequence). The germline V and J ends were trimmed by 5 bases and 1 base, with 9 bases remaining between them. The CDR3 spans 13 residues. The CDR3 region has the DNA TGTGCCAGCAGTTTCGAGACGAACACTGAAGCTTTCTTT. Translated: CASSFETNTEAFF.

This chain joins TRBV6-2 or TRBV6-3 and TRBJ2-5; no definite D call. Trimming pared 6 bases from V and 3 bases from J, leaving 14 bases between. This CDR3 region has 14 residues. Germline V gene data show CDR1 as MNHEY and CDR2 as SVGEGT. The CDR3 protein is CASSPAGLKETQYF. CDR3 DNA: TGTGCCAGCAGCCCCGCCGGTTTGAAAGAGACCCAGTACTTC.

This clonotype was seen more than once but under ten times. The V and J genes are TRBV10-3 and TRBJ1-3; D ambiguous. Trimming removed 1 base at V and 7 bases at J, with 5 bases between. This CDR3 spans 12 amino acids. Germline loops: CDR1 ENHRY, CDR2 SYGVKD. As DNA, the CDR3 is TGTGCCATCAGTGAGTTGACCAACACCATATATTTT. This encodes CAISELTNTIYF.

This chain links TRBV6-6 with TRBJ2-3, with D maybe TRBD2 (6 bases). The CDR3 has 13 amino acids. Germline CDR1 is MNHNY and CDR2 is SVGAGI (reference sequence). The ends were cut back, 2 bases at V and 5 bases at J, with 8 bases in the middle. The CDR3 region has the DNA TGTGCCAGCAGTTACGACGGGAGAGATACGCAGTATTTT. It yields the protein CASSYDGRDTQYF.

This chain joins TRBV24-1 and TRBJ2-1; 9 bases are a match to TRBD2. V dropped 5 bases and J dropped 8; count of bases not matched to a gene: 12. CDR1 and CDR2 (germline): KGHDR, SFDVKD. The CDR3 totals 16 residues. In DNA, the CDR3 is TGTGCCACCAGTGGGTCTAGCGGGACCCCATGGGATGAGCAGTTCTTC. Translated, it gives CATSGSSGTPWDEQFF.

There are many counts of this clonotype. This rearrangement joins TRBV11-3 to TRBJ2-3; D is unresolved. V gave up 5 bases and J gave up 2 bases, with 8 bases separating them. The CDR3 has 13 residues. CDR1 and CDR2 (germline): SGHNT, YENEEA. The CDR3 sequence: CASSPFSTDTQYF. CDR3 coding DNA: TGTGCCAGCAGCCCCTTCTCCACAGATACGCAGTATTTT.